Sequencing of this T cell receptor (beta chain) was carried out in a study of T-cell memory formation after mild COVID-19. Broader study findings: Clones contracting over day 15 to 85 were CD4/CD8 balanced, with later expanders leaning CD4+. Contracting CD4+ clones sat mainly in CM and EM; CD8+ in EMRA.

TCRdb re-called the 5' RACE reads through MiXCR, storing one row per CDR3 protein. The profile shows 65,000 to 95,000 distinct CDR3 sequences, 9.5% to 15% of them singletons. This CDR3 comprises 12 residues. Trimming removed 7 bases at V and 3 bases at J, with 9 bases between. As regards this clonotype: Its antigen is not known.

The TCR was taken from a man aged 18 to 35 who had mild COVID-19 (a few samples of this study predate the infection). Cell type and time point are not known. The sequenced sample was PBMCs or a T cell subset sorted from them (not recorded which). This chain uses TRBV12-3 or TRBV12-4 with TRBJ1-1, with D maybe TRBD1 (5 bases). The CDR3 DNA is TGTGCCAGCAACCGGGGGTACACTGAAGCTTTCTTT. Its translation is CASNRGYTEAFF.